These 21 T cell receptor beta chains originate from one sample sequenced in a study of CD8 T cells in ankylosing spondylitis. TCRdb reprocessed the 5' RACE reads with MiXCR, giving one entry per CDR3 protein. In the table there are roughly 160,000 distinct CDR3 sequences, around a tenth of which are singletons. The sample consisted of blood, either unsorted or a sorted T cell fraction (not recorded which). All receptors come from a male donor with ankylosing spondylitis or in good health (not recorded which).

This clonotype was seen many times. The V call is TRBV7-2, the J call TRBJ2-3, with D possibly TRBD2 on 6 matching bases. With 4 bases removed from V and 6 bases from J, the gap between germline ends came to 17 bases. This CDR3 contains 15 residues. CDR1 and CDR2 from the germline V gene are SGHTA and FQGNSA. CDR3 residues: CASSSLAGPTDTQYF. The CDR3 nucleotides read TGTGCCAGCAGCTCCCTCGCGGGGCCGACGGATACGCAGTATTTT.

This clonotype was found many times. The chain uses TRBV29-1 and TRBJ2-7; 7 bases align to TRBD2. Germline V gene sequence: CDR1 SQVTM, CDR2 ANQGSEA. V shed 4 bases, J shed 2 bases, and the junction held 2 bases outside the gene matches. CDR3 length: 12 residues. CDR3 DNA: TGCAGCGTTGGCGGACTAGCCTACGAGCAGTACTTC. Amino acid sequence: CSVGGLAYEQYF.

This clonotype was seen a handful of times. The chain couples TRBV9 to TRBJ2-7; TRBD1 agrees at 8 bases. The CDR3 length is 15 residues. After removal of 4 bases from V and 3 bases from J, the junction contained 9 bases not matched to a gene. Germline V lookup: CDR1 SGDLS, CDR2 YYNGEE. DNA of the CDR3: TGTGCCAGCAGCAGTACGGGACAGGCGTTCTACGAGCAGTACTTC. Protein product: CASSSTGQAFYEQYF.

This clonotype was recorded at least ten times. The DNA for the CDR3 is TGTGCCAGCAGTCCGCCAGGAGGCTACGAGCAGTACTTC. Encoded protein: CASSPPGGYEQYF. This chain joins TRBV12-3 or TRBV12-4 and TRBJ2-7, with D possibly TRBD2 on 5 matching bases. The CDR3 extends over 13 amino acids. The germline V and J ends were trimmed by 5 bases and 3 bases, with 11 bases remaining between them.

This clonotype showed up many times. The V call is TRBV6-6, the J call TRBJ1-2, with D maybe TRBD1 (5 bases). The germline V and J ends were trimmed by 6 bases and 8 bases, with 10 bases remaining between them. CDR1 and CDR2 from the germline V gene are MNHNY and SVGAGI (reference sequence). This CDR3 is built from 11 residues. The CDR3 is CASRGGLGYTF. The CDR3 DNA reads TGTGCCAGCAGGGGGGGGTTGGGCTACACCTTC.

This clonotype showed up just once. One base away lies a much larger clone, so this may be a sequencing read error. The chain uses TRBV7-8 and TRBJ2-1, with D perhaps assigned TRBD1 or TRBD2 (5 bases each). Trimming pared 0 bases from V and 4 bases from J, leaving 16 bases between. The germline CDR1 and CDR2 sequences are SGHVS and FQNEAQ. The CDR3 has 17 amino acids. CDR3 in amino acids: CASSLAGPARVYNEQFF. Written as DNA, the CDR3 is TGTGCCAGCAGCTTAGCGGGACCAGCAAGGGTTTACAATGAGCAGTTCTTC.

This clonotype turned up a few times. The chain links TRBV20-1 to TRBJ1-1; D ambiguous. Trimming removed 0 bases from V and 1 base from J, with 12 bases in between. CDR1 DFQATT and CDR2 SNEGSKA come from the germline V gene (reference sequence). This CDR3 comprises 15 residues. CDR3 DNA sequence: TGCAGTGCTAGAGATCCTAGCCCGGGGAACACTGAAGCTTTCTTT. This translates into CSARDPSPGNTEAFF.

In this sample, this clonotype turned up many times. J is TRBJ1-5 and V is TRBV27; D not resolved. Germline V gives CDR1 MNHEY, CDR2 SMNVEV (reference sequence). The CDR3 sequence is 13 residues long. Trimming took off 2 bases at V and 5 bases at J, with 7 bases between the two ends. The CDR3 sequence: CASSLREDQPQHF. The CDR3 DNA sequence: TGTGCCAGCAGTTTACGGGAAGATCAGCCCCAGCATTTT.

J is TRBJ2-3 and V is TRBV11-1, with 8 bases aligning to TRBD2. Germline values: CDR1 SGHAT, CDR2 FQDESV (reference sequence). J was trimmed by 2 bases and V by 0 bases; bases with no gene match: 13. This CDR3 is built from 19 residues. CDR3 nucleotide sequence: TGTGCCAGCAGCTTAGCGTGGGAGAAGGGACTAGAAGTCACAGATACGCAGTATTTT. Translating gives CASSLAWEKGLEVTDTQYF. Combining the CDR3 with reference TRBV11-1 and TRBJ2-3 gives the whole variable domain EAEVAQSPRYKITEKSQAVAFWCDPISGHATLYWYRQILGQGPELLVQFQDESVVDDSQLPKDRFSAERLKGVDSTLKIQPAELGDSAMYLCASSLAWEKGLEVTDTQYFGPGTRLTVL.

This chain links TRBV5-1 with TRBJ2-3; D uncertain. V lost 0 bases and J lost 2, with 13 bases in between. This CDR3 spans 16 amino acids. Germline-derived CDR1 and CDR2 are SGHRS and YFSETQ. The CDR3 DNA follows: TGCGCCAGCAGCTTGGAGGGCAGGCCGACCACAGATACGCAGTATTTT. It is translated as CASSLEGRPTTDTQYF.

This clonotype was observed at least ten times. The chain employs TRBV7-6 and TRBJ2-5; no clear D. Trimming left V 0 bases short and J 5 bases short, with 13 bases between. CDR3 length: 15 amino acids. Germline values: CDR1 SGHVS, CDR2 FNYEAQ. For the CDR3, the DNA is TGTGCCAGCAGCTTAGCAGGCTCCGACCGGGAGACCCAGTACTTC. It specifies CASSLAGSDRETQYF.

This clonotype was seen many times. The chain carries TRBV20-1 and TRBJ2-3; D uncertain. Per germline, CDR1 DFQATT and CDR2 SNEGSKA (reference sequence). The CDR3 totals 15 residues. V shed 3 bases and J shed 0 bases, with 13 bases lying between them. The CDR3 DNA sequence: TGCAGTGCTAGGCCCCTTTTTTCTAGCACAGATACGCAGTATTTT. Translated: CSARPLFSSTDTQYF.

This clonotype has at least ten counts. J is TRBJ2-3 and V is TRBV12-3 or TRBV12-4, with a possible D match to TRBD1 (6 bases). This CDR3 spans 13 amino acids. The V gene lost 0 bases and the J gene lost 10 bases, with 11 bases spanning the gap. CDR3 region: CASSLATGMAQYF. CDR3 nucleotides: TGTGCCAGCAGTTTAGCAACAGGGATGGCGCAGTATTTT.

This rearrangement joins TRBV11-2 to TRBJ1-1, with D unclear. Germline CDR1 is SGHAT and CDR2 is FQNNGV. This CDR3 is built from 14 residues. V was cut by 1 base and J by 6 bases, with 12 bases left in between. CDR3 residues: CASSLGHKGSEAFF. The CDR3 region has the DNA TGTGCCAGCAGCTTAGGACATAAGGGTTCTGAAGCTTTCTTT.

This clonotype came up many times. The chain links TRBV3-1 to TRBJ2-3, with TRBD1 matching 7 bases. The V and J ends lost 2 bases and 1 base, in that order; junction bases with no gene match: 12. CDR3 length equals 18 residues. The germline gives CDR1 LGHDT, CDR2 YNNKEL (reference sequence). The CDR3: CASSQRGGGIFGTDTQYF. Here the CDR3 DNA reads TGTGCCAGCAGCCAAAGAGGGGGCGGAATTTTCGGCACAGATACGCAGTATTTT.

This clonotype was counted many times. The V gene is TRBV12-3 or TRBV12-4, the J gene TRBJ2-7; 10 bases line up with TRBD2. After removal of 4 bases from V and 6 bases from J, the junction contained 9 bases not matched to a gene. The CDR3 consists of 15 residues. The CDR3 region has the DNA TGTGCCAGCAGTTCTCTAGCGGGAGTAGGTGGCGAGCAGTACTTC. Amino acids: CASSSLAGVGGEQYF.

Comment on this clonotype: Sequence at one end of the junction differs from germline and may be a read error. The genes are TRBV14 and TRBJ1-6; no firm D call. This CDR3 region has 14 residues. From germline, CDR1 is SGHDN and CDR2 FVKESK. The CDR3 DNA follows: TGTGCCAGCACCCAAGAAGTCCGAAATTCACCCCTCCACTTT. Protein sequence: CASTQEVRNSPLHF.

The sample holds many counts of this clonotype. CDR3 region: CASSLGQGWYEQYF. The DNA of the CDR3 is TGCGCCAGCAGCTTGGGGCAGGGTTGGTACGAGCAGTACTTC. The rearrangement uses TRBV5-1 and TRBJ2-7; D is perhaps TRBD1 (5 bases). The CDR3 totals 14 residues. Germline CDR1 is SGHRS and CDR2 is YFSETQ. V shed 0 bases and J shed 4 bases, with 11 bases lying between them.

The chain carries TRBV7-9 and TRBJ2-1; 7 bases are a match to TRBD2. The ends lost 1 base at V and 11 bases at J; junction bases unmatched: 2. CDR1 is SEHNR, CDR2 FQNEAQ, per germline (reference sequence). This CDR3 has 12 amino acids. CDR3 nucleotides: TGTGCCAGCAGCTTAGAGACTAGCCAGCAGTTCTTC. This translates into CASSLETSQQFF.

This clonotype was seen just once. This chain connects TRBV20-1 to TRBJ1-5, with 7 bases fitting TRBD1. The CDR3 consists of 14 residues. The germline CDR1 and CDR2 sequences are DFQATT and SNEGSKA (reference sequence). In nucleotides, the CDR3 is TGCTCCACCCTAAAGGACAGGTTCGATCAGCCCCAGCATTTT. Its translation: CSTLKDRFDQPQHF.

This clonotype was counted ten times or more. This chain joins TRBV9 and TRBJ2-3; tentatively, D is TRBD2 (6 bases). Trimming pared 6 bases from V and 4 bases from J, leaving 24 bases between. The CDR3 is made up of 17 amino acids. Germline CDR1 and CDR2: SGDLS and YYNGEE. The CDR3 is CASKLSGDSGVADTQYF. The CDR3 DNA is TGTGCCAGCAAACTGTCCGGAGACTCGGGAGTTGCAGATACGCAGTATTTT.